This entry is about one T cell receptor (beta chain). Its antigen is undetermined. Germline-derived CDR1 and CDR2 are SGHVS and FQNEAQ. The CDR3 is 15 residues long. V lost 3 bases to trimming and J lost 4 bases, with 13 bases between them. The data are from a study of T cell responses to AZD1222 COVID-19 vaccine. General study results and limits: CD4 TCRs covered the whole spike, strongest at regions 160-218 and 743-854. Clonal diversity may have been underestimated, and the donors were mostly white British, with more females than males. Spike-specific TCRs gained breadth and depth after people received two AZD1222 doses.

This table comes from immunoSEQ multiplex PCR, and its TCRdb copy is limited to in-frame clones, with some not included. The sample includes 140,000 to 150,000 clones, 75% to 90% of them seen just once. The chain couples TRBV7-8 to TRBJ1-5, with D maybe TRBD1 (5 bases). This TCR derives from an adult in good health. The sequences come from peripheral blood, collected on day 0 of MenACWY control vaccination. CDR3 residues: CASSLWGGFNQPQHF. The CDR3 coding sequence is TGTGCCAGCAGCTTGTGGGGGGGTTTTAATCAGCCCCAGCATTTT.